Below, 20 T cell receptor beta chains from the same sample are listed, as sequenced in a study of blood T cell repertoires in COVID-19. The assay was immunoSEQ multiplex PCR, and TCRdb's table has in-frame clones only and misses some. Among 150,000 to 200,000 clones listed, about 86% were seen once. The sequencing sample was made of peripheral blood. These receptors originate from a man in his 70s with active or convalescent COVID-19.

The rearrangement joins TRBV5-1 to TRBJ2-5; TRBD1 agrees at 8 bases. CDR3 length equals 14 residues. J lost 5 bases, V lost 3 bases, and 6 bases had no gene match. The germline gives CDR1 SGHRS, CDR2 YFSETQ. CDR3 bases: TGCGCCAGCAGCTCCCAGGGGGCCGGTGAGACCCAGTACTTC. The encoded protein is CASSSQGAGETQYF. Drawing the rest from reference TRBV5-1 and TRBJ2-5, the complete variable domain is KAGVTQTPRYLIKTRGQQVTLSCSPISGHRSVSWYQQTPGQGLQFLFEYFSETQRNKGNFPGRFSGRQFSNSRSEMNVSTLELGDSALYLCASSSQGAGETQYFGPGTRLLVL.

The CDR3 coding sequence is TGTGCCAGCTCACCATGGTGGACAGGGACCTTCCGAGACACTGAAGCTTTCTTT. Residues: CASSPWWTGTFRDTEAFF. The chain is built from TRBV18 and TRBJ1-1; 8 positions match TRBD1. The trim removed 2 bases at V and 3 bases at J, leaving 14 bases unmatched. The CDR3 extends over 18 amino acids. Germline CDR1 KGHSH, CDR2 LQKENI.

J is TRBJ2-1 and V is TRBV7-9, with no clear D. CDR3 size: 11 residues. The germline gives CDR1 SEHNR, CDR2 FQNEAQ (reference sequence). The V end lost 3 bases, the J end lost 7 bases, and 4 bases lay between the germline ends. The CDR3, as DNA: TGTGCCAGCAGCTTCAATAATGAGCAGTTCTTC. This codes for CASSFNNEQFF.

This clone was seen a handful of times. The gene calls are TRBV11-1 and TRBJ1-1; tentatively, D is TRBD1 (5 bases). V was shortened by 2 bases and J by 5 bases, with 9 bases between the two germline ends. The CDR3 consists of 13 residues. Germline values: CDR1 SGHAT, CDR2 FQDESV (reference sequence). The CDR3 DNA reads TGTGCCAGCAGCTTATCCAGGACAACTGAAGCTTTCTTT. Amino acid sequence: CASSLSRTTEAFF.

CDR3 in DNA: TGTGCCAGCAGCGTAGAACCTAGCGGGGTGGGTGGTGAGCAGTTCTTC. Translating gives CASSVEPSGVGGEQFF. The chain recombines TRBV9 with TRBJ2-1; 9 bases line up with TRBD2. V dropped 0 bases and J dropped 9; count of bases not matched to a gene: 10. The CDR3 loop spans 16 amino acids. The germline CDR1 and CDR2 sequences are SGDLS and YYNGEE.

The V gene is TRBV12-5, the J gene TRBJ1-4, with 7 bases fitting TRBD1. This CDR3 region has 14 residues. Trimming removed 5 bases from V and 7 bases from J; junction bases left unmatched: 7. The germline gives CDR1 LGHNT, CDR2 FRNRAP. The chain's CDR3 is CASGIQGPLEKLFF. The CDR3 nucleotides are TGTGCTAGTGGTATACAGGGGCCCCTTGAAAAACTGTTTTTT.

CDR3 protein: CASGSSGIGETQYF. The CDR3 DNA reads TGTGCTAGTGGTTCCTCGGGGATCGGGGAGACCCAGTACTTC. The genes are TRBV12-5 and TRBJ2-5; D is possibly TRBD2 (5 bases). The germline CDR1 and CDR2 sequences are LGHNT and FRNRAP. The CDR3 consists of 14 residues. Trimming shortened V by 4 bases and J by 5 bases, and 14 bases separated the two germline ends.

To note about this clone: The sample contains more than one DNA sequence encoding this CDR3. The V gene is TRBV27, the J gene TRBJ1-1; 9 bases match TRBD1. Trimming at V came to 3 bases and at J to 1 base, leaving 0 bases not matched to a gene. CDR1 MNHEY and CDR2 SMNVEV come from the germline V gene (reference sequence). The CDR3 consists of 14 residues. This CDR3 reads CASSLDRGNTEAFF. CDR3 coding DNA: TGTGCCAGCAGTTTGGACAGGGGGAACACTGAAGCTTTCTTT.

This clone was seen only once. V and J are TRBV27 and TRBJ2-2, with D perhaps TRBD2 (6 bases). In germline, CDR1 is MNHEY, CDR2 SMNVEV (reference sequence). The CDR3 runs 14 residues. Between the trimmed V and J ends, which lost 7 bases and 2 bases, there was a span of 11 bases. CDR3 sequence: CASKWEVNTGELFF. The CDR3, as DNA: TGTGCCAGCAAGTGGGAGGTAAACACCGGGGAGCTGTTTTTT.

This sequence joins TRBV6-5 and TRBJ2-7, with 9 bases fitting TRBD2. Unmatched junction bases numbered 5, after V lost 10 bases and J lost 4 bases. CDR3 length: 12 residues. Germline V lookup: CDR1 MNHEY, CDR2 SVGAGI. The CDR3 bases are TGTGCCACTTCGGCGGGGGGGTACGAGCAGTACTTC. Its protein product is CATSAGGYEQYF.

The chain links TRBV7-6 to TRBJ1-2, with 9 bases matching TRBD1. The length of the CDR3 is 16 residues. Germline V gene data show CDR1 as SGHVS and CDR2 as FNYEAQ. Unmatched junction bases numbered 8, after V lost 1 base and J lost 5 bases. CDR3 in DNA: TGTGCCAGCAGCTTAGGACCGACAGGGGGGGGTTATGGCTACACCTTC. Amino acid sequence: CASSLGPTGGGYGYTF.

This clone is a singleton in its sample. The genes are TRBV7-9 and TRBJ2-1, with TRBD2 identical over 7 bases. The CDR3 has 16 residues. Per the germline V gene, CDR1 is SEHNR and CDR2 is FQNEAQ (reference sequence). The V and J ends lost 5 bases and 0 bases, in that order; junction bases with no gene match: 7. The CDR3 here is CASSPKAGSSYNEQFF. The CDR3 DNA reads TGTGCCAGCAGCCCAAAAGCGGGGAGCTCCTACAATGAGCAGTTCTTC.

The chain has TRBV6-5 and TRBJ2-1, with D possibly TRBD1 on 6 matching bases. The CDR3 length is 13 residues. Germline CDR1 is MNHEY and CDR2 is SVGAGI. V shed 6 bases and J shed 3 bases, with 9 bases lying between them. CDR3 bases: TGTGCCAGCAGACAGGGTGGCTACAATGAGCAGTTCTTC. Translation gives CASRQGGYNEQFF.

This clone was observed a handful of times. The CDR3 here is CASSRGRDEKLFF. In nucleotides, the CDR3 is TGTGCCAGTAGTAGGGGCCGAGATGAAAAACTGTTTTTT. The rearrangement joins TRBV19 to TRBJ1-4; D is possibly TRBD1 (5 bases). The CDR3 length is 13 residues. Deletions cut 4 bases from V and 6 bases from J, with 9 bases between. The germline gives CDR1 LNHDA, CDR2 SQIVND (reference sequence).

This clone was seen more than once but under ten times. The chain couples TRBV6-2 or TRBV6-3 to TRBJ1-5; D gene ambiguous. This CDR3 has 17 amino acids. Germline CDR1 and CDR2: MNHEY and SVGEGT. Trimming took 4 bases from V and 0 from J, leaving 16 bases between them. In DNA form, the CDR3 reads TGTGCCAGCAGTTTAACAGTTGGCCATTATAGCAATCAGCCCCAGCATTTT. This codes for CASSLTVGHYSNQPQHF.

This chain connects TRBV29-1 to TRBJ2-3; 11 positions match TRBD1. V lost 3 bases to trimming and J lost 6 bases; unmatched junction nucleotides: 2. The CDR3 sequence is 13 residues long. CDR1 is SQVTM and CDR2 is ANQGSEA in the germline V gene. CDR3 bases: TGCAGCGTTGAGGGACAGGGGGGTGATACGCAGTATTTT. It codes for CSVEGQGGDTQYF.

This chain connects TRBV5-1 to TRBJ2-7; no reliable D call. CDR3 size: 14 residues. V gave up 1 base and J gave up 5 bases, with 13 bases separating them. The germline V gene has CDR1 SGHRS and CDR2 YFSETQ. Here the CDR3 DNA reads TGCGCCAGCAGCTTGATGCCTTCTTCGGACGAGCAGTACTTC. This translates into CASSLMPSSDEQYF.

V is TRBV4-3 and J is TRBJ1-1; 9 bases are a match to TRBD1. After removal of 3 bases from V and 4 bases from J, the junction contained 6 bases not matched to a gene. There are 15 residues in the CDR3. CDR1 and CDR2 from the germline V gene are LGHNA and YSLEER. CDR3 in DNA: TGCGCCAGCAGCCAGGGACAGGGCGACGGCACTGAAGCTTTCTTT. It encodes CASSQGQGDGTEAFF.

This sequence joins TRBV19 and TRBJ2-7, with 7 positions matching TRBD1. The V gene's germline CDR1 is LNHDA and CDR2 SQIVND (reference sequence). V shed 3 bases and J 5 bases; nucleotides not matched to a gene: 7. CDR3 length: 14 amino acids. This CDR3 is CASSIRQGTHEQYF. The CDR3 bases are TGTGCCAGTAGTATCCGACAGGGCACCCACGAGCAGTACTTC.

This chain uses TRBV27 with TRBJ2-7; 10 bases are a match to TRBD1. From germline, CDR1 is MNHEY and CDR2 SMNVEV (reference sequence). V trimming: 6 bases; J trimming: 2 bases; junction bases outside the gene matches: 7. The CDR3 is 15 amino acids. The CDR3 DNA sequence: TGTGCCAGCAGCAGACCGGGACAGGGGCCCTACGAGCAGTACTTC. It yields the protein CASSRPGQGPYEQYF.